A single sample gave rise to the 21 T cell receptor beta chains below, sequenced in a study of cytomegalovirus exposure and HLA in healthy donors. Here immunoSEQ multiplex PCR was the method, and the copy in TCRdb shows in-frame clones only, minus some. This sample has approximately 180,000 clones, with roughly 86% found just once. Source material: PBMCs. These receptors originate from a woman younger than 35 in good health and CMV-seronegative.

This chain links TRBV5-6 with TRBJ2-3, with TRBD1 matching over 12 bases. Germline V gene sequence: CDR1 SGHDT, CDR2 YYEEEE. The CDR3 extends over 16 amino acids. V trimming: 0 bases; J trimming: 6 bases; junction bases outside the gene matches: 5. CDR3 loop: CASSLGGQGAPDTQYF. CDR3 DNA: TGTGCCAGCAGCTTGGGGGGACAGGGGGCGCCGGATACGCAGTATTTT.

This clone was seen a single time. The CDR3 coding sequence is TGCGCCAGCAGCTTCGCTAGCGGCTCCTACGAGCAGTACTTC. Protein sequence: CASSFASGSYEQYF. The chain links TRBV5-1 to TRBJ2-7, with TRBD2 identical over 7 bases. CDR1 is SGHRS, CDR2 YFSETQ, per germline. The CDR3 loop spans 14 amino acids. V dropped 2 bases and J dropped 0; count of bases not matched to a gene: 2.

The chain has TRBV10-3 and TRBJ2-7, with TRBD1 identical over 9 bases. In germline, CDR1 is ENHRY, CDR2 SYGVKD. Trimming took 2 bases from V and 4 from J; bases not matched to a gene: 9. This CDR3 is built from 16 residues. DNA of the CDR3: TGTGCCATCAGTGAGCGCGGTGACAGGGGGATTTACGAGCAGTACTTC. This gives the protein CAISERGDRGIYEQYF.

V and J are TRBV10-1 and TRBJ2-1, with 8 bases fitting TRBD2. After removal of 5 bases from V and 8 bases from J, the junction contained 11 bases not matched to a gene. Germline CDR1 and CDR2: WNHNN and SYGVQD (reference sequence). The CDR3 spans 15 residues. The CDR3 sequence is CASSLSGTFGDEQFF. The CDR3 nucleotides are TGCGCCAGCAGTCTTAGCGGGACCTTCGGGGATGAGCAGTTCTTC.

V usage is TRBV5-1 and J usage is TRBJ1-2; 9 positions match TRBD1. Unmatched junction bases numbered 5, after V lost 4 bases and J lost 1 base. This CDR3 is built from 15 residues. Germline-derived CDR1 and CDR2 are SGHRS and YFSETQ. CDR3 DNA: TGCGCCAGCAGCCTCACGACAGGGGGTAACTATGGCTACACCTTC. Its translation is CASSLTTGGNYGYTF.

This chain uses TRBV18 with TRBJ2-1; TRBD1 is a possible D gene (6 bases). This CDR3 has 15 residues. Per the germline V gene, CDR1 is KGHSH and CDR2 is LQKENI. V was cut by 6 bases and J by 3 bases, with 15 bases left in between. The CDR3 sequence is CASSLGQTNYNEQFF. Here the CDR3 DNA reads TGTGCCAGCTCCCTCGGACAGACAAACTACAATGAGCAGTTCTTC.

The chain has TRBV2 and TRBJ1-2; D may be TRBD1 (6 bases). V was trimmed by 3 bases and J by 8 bases, leaving 19 bases between them. The germline V gene encodes CDR1 SNHLY and CDR2 FYNNEI. CDR3 length: 15 residues. CDR3 protein: CASSDRGAGIRGYTF. CDR3 sequence (DNA): TGTGCCAGCAGTGACCGGGGGGCAGGAATACGGGGCTACACCTTC.

This rearrangement joins TRBV5-1 to TRBJ1-5, with unresolved D. The germline V gene encodes CDR1 SGHRS and CDR2 YFSETQ. The CDR3 loop spans 16 amino acids. Trimming shortened V by 3 bases and J by 0 bases, and 13 bases separated the two germline ends. The CDR3 DNA sequence: TGCGCCAGCAGCTCCCTGCCGAGTTCTAGCAATCAGCCCCAGCATTTT. It translates to CASSSLPSSSNQPQHF.

This sequence joins TRBV10-1 and TRBJ2-7; 7 nucleotides agree with TRBD1. V shed 0 bases and J 4 bases; nucleotides not matched to a gene: 9. CDR1 and CDR2 from the germline V gene are WNHNN and SYGVQD (reference sequence). This CDR3 comprises 16 residues. CDR3 loop: CASSESGQLPQYEQYF. CDR3 DNA: TGCGCCAGCAGTGAGTCGGGACAGCTCCCTCAGTACGAGCAGTACTTC.

DNA for the CDR3: TGTGCCTGGAGTCCGGACAGGTTCTACGAGCAGTACTTC. Its translation is CAWSPDRFYEQYF. V usage is TRBV30 and J usage is TRBJ2-7; 7 nucleotides agree with TRBD1. The CDR3 is 13 residues long. The germline gives CDR1 GTSNPN, CDR2 SVGIG (reference sequence). V shed 2 bases and J 3 bases; nucleotides not matched to a gene: 4.

This chain connects TRBV7-9 to TRBJ1-2, with D unresolved. Looked up from germline, CDR1 is SEHNR and CDR2 is FQNEAQ (reference sequence). Trimming removed 5 bases from V and 6 bases from J, with 13 bases in between. The CDR3 consists of 13 residues. The CDR3 loop reads CASSQSRGNGYTF. CDR3 sequence (DNA): TGTGCCAGCAGCCAATCCCGGGGTAATGGCTACACCTTC. The full variable domain, its missing parts supplied by reference TRBV7-9 and TRBJ1-2, is DTGVSQNPRHKITKRGQNVTFRCDPISEHNRLYWYRQTLGQGPEFLTYFQNEAQLEKSRLLSDRFSAERPKGSFSTLEIQRTEQGDSAMYLCASSQSRGNGYTFGSGTRLTVV.

This clone was recorded once. The chain recombines TRBV10-3 with TRBJ1-5, with D tentatively TRBD1 (6 bases). The CDR3 extends over 16 amino acids. Trimming left V 2 bases short and J 2 bases short, with 13 bases between. Germline-derived CDR1 and CDR2 are ENHRY and SYGVKD. The CDR3 protein is CAISERQDQGNQPQHF. CDR3 DNA: TGTGCCATCAGTGAGCGACAGGACCAGGGCAATCAGCCCCAGCATTTT.

The V and J genes are TRBV14 and TRBJ1-3; 7 positions match TRBD1. CDR1 is SGHDN and CDR2 is FVKESK in the germline V gene. The J segment lost 4 bases and the V segment lost 9 bases, leaving 12 bases of the junction unmatched. The CDR3 covers 15 residues. The CDR3 DNA is TGTGCCAGTACCCCAGGGGGGTTCCTCGGAAACACCATATATTTT. Translation gives CASTPGGFLGNTIYF.

As for this clone: Other DNA sequences within the sample encode an identical CDR3. The chain has TRBV6-5 and TRBJ1-1, with 7 nucleotides matching TRBD1. CDR1 is MNHEY and CDR2 is SVGAGI in the germline V gene. With V trimmed by 6 bases and J by 3 bases, 4 bases remained unmatched. CDR3 length: 13 amino acids. This CDR3 is CASRRQGYTEAFF. The DNA for the CDR3 is TGTGCCAGCAGAAGACAGGGATACACTGAAGCTTTCTTT.

A single count supports this clone. The chain links TRBV10-3 to TRBJ2-1; the D gene is possibly TRBD1 (6 bases). CDR3 size: 16 residues. Between the trimmed V and J ends, which lost 10 bases and 1 base, there was a span of 20 bases. Per germline, CDR1 ENHRY and CDR2 SYGVKD. As DNA, the CDR3 is TGTGCCACCAGCACAGGGCCTGATGGGTCCTACAATGAGCAGTTCTTC. Residues: CATSTGPDGSYNEQFF.

This chain connects TRBV5-4 to TRBJ2-7, with a tentative D call TRBD2 (6 bases). The CDR3 covers 15 residues. V lost 3 bases and J 3 bases, leaving 16 bases between the germline ends. CDR1 is SGHNT and CDR2 is YYREEE in the germline V gene (reference sequence). The CDR3 bases are TGTGCCAGCAGCTCCGGGGGACCCCGGGACTACGAGCAGTACTTC. Its protein is CASSSGGPRDYEQYF. The full variable domain, completed using reference TRBV5-4 and TRBJ2-7, is ETGVTQSPTHLIKTRGQQVTLRCSSQSGHNTVSWYQQALGQGPQFIFQYYREEENGRGNFPPRFSGLQFPNYSSELNVNALELDDSALYLCASSSGGPRDYEQYFGPGTRLTVT.

This chain joins TRBV5-1 and TRBJ2-7; TRBD2 matches 8 bases. From germline, CDR1 is SGHRS and CDR2 YFSETQ. The CDR3 covers 17 residues. Trimming cost V 6 bases and J 6 bases; bases outside gene matches: 20. The CDR3 is CASTPQVLNSGNSEQYF. The CDR3 nucleotides are TGCGCCAGCACCCCGCAAGTACTTAATAGCGGGAACTCCGAGCAGTACTTC.

The V and J genes are TRBV19 and TRBJ2-2; possible D gene TRBD2, 6 bases. Trimming took off 5 bases at V and 5 bases at J, with 18 bases between the two ends. The germline gives CDR1 LNHDA, CDR2 SQIVND (reference sequence). This CDR3 comprises 16 residues. The CDR3 sequence: CASSGLGAGRTGELFF. CDR3 sequence (DNA): TGTGCCAGTAGTGGCTTGGGTGCAGGGAGGACCGGGGAGCTGTTTTTT.

This clone is a singleton in its sample. An end of the junction does not agree with germline; a read error may underlie this. V and J are TRBV9 and TRBJ1-1; the match to TRBD1 covers 7 bases. Germline assignment: CDR1 SGDLS and CDR2 YYNGEE. The CDR3 is 16 amino acids. The CDR3, as DNA: TGTGCCAGCAGCGTAGCTTCGGGCGGCAGGGGGACTGAGGCTTTCTTT. It yields the protein CASSVASGGRGTEAFF.

J is TRBJ2-5 and V is TRBV5-6, with 11 nucleotides matching TRBD2. The CDR3 is 16 residues long. V shed 4 bases, J shed 9 bases, and the junction held 14 bases outside the gene matches. CDR1 and CDR2 from the germline V gene are SGHDT and YYEEEE. As DNA, the CDR3 is TGTGCCAGCAGCCAGATGATAGCGGGAGGGTCCGGGGCCCAGTACTTC. This gives the protein CASSQMIAGGSGAQYF.

The V call is TRBV30, the J call TRBJ2-7; D remains unclear. The germline gives CDR1 GTSNPN, CDR2 SVGIG (reference sequence). The CDR3 is 13 amino acids. V was pared by 4 bases and J by 4 bases, with 14 bases between. The CDR3 region has the DNA TGTGCCTGGATCTCTAGACTTACGTACGAGCAGTACTTC. Translated: CAWISRLTYEQYF. Full variable domain (outside the CDR3, taken from reference TRBV30 and TRBJ2-7): SQTIHQWPATLVQPVGSPLSLECTVEGTSNPNLYWYRQAAGRGLQLLFYSVGIGQISSEVPQNLSASRPQDRQFILSSKKLLLSDSGFYLCAWISRLTYEQYFGPGTRLTVT.